This T cell receptor beta chain was observed in a study of OX40 agonist ivuxolimab in advanced cancers. Germline values: CDR1 MNHEY, CDR2 SMNVEV (reference sequence). The CDR3 totals 14 residues. The trim removed 5 bases at V and 5 bases at J, leaving 5 bases unmatched. Profiled with immunoSEQ multiplex PCR; TCRdb holds only in-frame clones, not every one. The data hold around 38,000 clones, with about 88% observed a single time. The chain links TRBV27 to TRBJ1-5, with 8 bases fitting TRBD1. The sequence was collected from an adult with an advanced solid tumor such as melanoma, head and neck, liver or kidney cancer. This sample comprised CD4+ or CD8+ T cells sorted from blood, obtained in a trial of the OX40 agonist ivuxolimab. The CDR3 loop reads CASSMTGVYQPQHF. The CDR3, as DNA: TGTGCCAGCAGTATGACAGGGGTCTATCAGCCCCAGCATTTT.